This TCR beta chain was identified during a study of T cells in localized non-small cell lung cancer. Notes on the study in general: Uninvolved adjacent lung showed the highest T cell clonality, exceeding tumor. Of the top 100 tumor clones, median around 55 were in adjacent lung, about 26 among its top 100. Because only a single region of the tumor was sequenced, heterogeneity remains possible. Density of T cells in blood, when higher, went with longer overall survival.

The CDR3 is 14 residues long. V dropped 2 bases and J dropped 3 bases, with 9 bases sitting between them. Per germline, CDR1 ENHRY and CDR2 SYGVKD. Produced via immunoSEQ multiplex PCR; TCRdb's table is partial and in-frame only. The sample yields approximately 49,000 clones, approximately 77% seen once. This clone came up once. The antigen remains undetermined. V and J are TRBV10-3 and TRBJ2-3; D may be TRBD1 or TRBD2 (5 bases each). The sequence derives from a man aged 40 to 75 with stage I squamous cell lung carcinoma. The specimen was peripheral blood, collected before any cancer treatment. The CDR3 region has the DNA TGTGCCATCAGTGAGGGGGGAGCGACAGATACGCAGTATTTT. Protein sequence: CAISEGGATDTQYF.